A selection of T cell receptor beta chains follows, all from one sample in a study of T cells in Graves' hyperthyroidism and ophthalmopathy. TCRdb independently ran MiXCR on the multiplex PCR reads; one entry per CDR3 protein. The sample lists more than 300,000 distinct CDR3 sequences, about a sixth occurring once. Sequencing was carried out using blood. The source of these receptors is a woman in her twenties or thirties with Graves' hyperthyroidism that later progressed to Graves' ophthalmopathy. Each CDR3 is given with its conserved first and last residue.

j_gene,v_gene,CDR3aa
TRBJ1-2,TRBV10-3,CAISEGIANYGYTF
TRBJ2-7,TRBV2,CASSGSSGKIYEQYF
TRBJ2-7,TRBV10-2,CASSVPETYEQYF
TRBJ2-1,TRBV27,CASTPGGSSYNEQFF
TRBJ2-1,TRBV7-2,CASSLENPYNEQFF
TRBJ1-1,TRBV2,CASSYGAGTGMNTEAFF
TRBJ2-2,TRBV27,CASSQTVNTGELFF
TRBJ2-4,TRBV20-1,CSASGEAGLAKNIQYF
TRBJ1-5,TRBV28,CASREQGASNQPQHF
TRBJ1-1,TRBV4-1,CVSSREDRAGTEAFF
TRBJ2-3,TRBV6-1,CASIDGGRTDTQYF
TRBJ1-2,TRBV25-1,CASSESGQGANYGYTF
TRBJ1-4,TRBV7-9,CASSSNRDVPGQGATNEKLFF
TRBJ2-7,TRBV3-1,CASSQGTHIYEQYF
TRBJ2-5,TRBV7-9,CASSLAGQAETQYF
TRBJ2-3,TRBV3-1,CASSPPLAGSTTSTDTQYF
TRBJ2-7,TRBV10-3,CAISGDSSSNYEQYF
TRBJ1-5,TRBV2,CASSEDLQGGNQPQHF
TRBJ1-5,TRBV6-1,CAGSEGSGRAGQPQHF
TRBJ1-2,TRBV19,CASSMGGRFSKNYGYTF
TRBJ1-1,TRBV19,CASSIVGAEYFTDAFF
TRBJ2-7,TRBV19,CASSTGENYEQYF
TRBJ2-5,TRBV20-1,CSALGGGDQETQYF
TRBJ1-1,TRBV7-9,CASSLVPPANAEAFF
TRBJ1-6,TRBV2,CASKLDIHNSPLHF
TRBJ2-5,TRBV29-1,CSVPGQGKFRETRYF
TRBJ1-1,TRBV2,CASNPPSPTEAFF
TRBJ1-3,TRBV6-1,CASSRGEGLGFGNTIYF
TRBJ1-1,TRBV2,CASSEIRDSVTFF
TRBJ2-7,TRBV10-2,CASSEQGTGEQYF
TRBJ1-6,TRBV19,CASSIGAGAPLHF
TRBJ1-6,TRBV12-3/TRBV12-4,CASSLEGGGGLSSPLHF
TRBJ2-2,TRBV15,CATSAGANTGELFF
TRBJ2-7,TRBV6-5,CASSYSGQGIYEQYF
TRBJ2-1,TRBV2,CASSAGINEQFF
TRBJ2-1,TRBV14,CASSQTSSYNEQFF
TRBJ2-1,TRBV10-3,CAISEDNKRGQLYNEQFF
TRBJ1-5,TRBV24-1,CATSDAVGGAFQPQHF
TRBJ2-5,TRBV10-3,CAISEVEGAQETQYF
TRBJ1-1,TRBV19,CASRYVGSEAFF
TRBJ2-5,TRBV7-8,CASSPIMIWDSSYQETQYF